This T cell receptor (beta chain) was obtained from a study of graft-versus-host responses after intestinal transplantation. Study-level findings and limits: Marrow from the recipient contained GvH clones, some of which had appeared first in ileum or blood.

V gave up 1 base and J gave up 2 bases, with 6 bases separating them. The CDR3 covers 13 residues. Germline V gives CDR1 SGHAT, CDR2 FQNNGV. Worth noting for this clone: What it binds is unknown. Different DNA sequences within this sample yield the same CDR3.

Only in-frame clones appear in the TCRdb table, and some are missing; sequencing was by immunoSEQ multiplex PCR. The repertoire holds fewer than 120,000 clones, with about 93% as singletons. The chain uses TRBV11-2 and TRBJ2-7, with D unclear. This sequence was found in a human donor who received an intestinal transplant. Specimen: unstimulated CD8+ T cells sorted from spleen or lymph node cells, collected before intestinal transplant. CDR3 DNA: TGTGCCAGCAGCTTAGGTACGACCTACGAGCAGTACTTC. Translated, it gives CASSLGTTYEQYF.